This section outlines one T cell receptor (beta chain) sequence together with its context. Its antigen is still unknown. These data come from a study of post-analysis software for immune sequencing data. Overall study results and limits: TRBV5-6, TRBV5-1 and TRBV20-1 were among roughly 5 TRBV segments more frequent in patients than controls.

Prepared libraries of TCR beta cDNA carried unique molecular identifiers. TCRdb redid the calling of the PCR reads with MiXCR, one entry per CDR3 protein. The sample lists approximately 350,000 distinct CDR3 sequences; around 33% were seen once. The germline CDR1 and CDR2 sequences are MNHNS and SASEGT. J gave up 7 bases and V 3 bases, and 14 bases lay outside the gene matches. The CDR3 sequence is 17 residues long. This chain connects TRBV6-1 to TRBJ1-4; 7 bases line up with TRBD1. The sequence derives from a girl aged 5 to 17 with multiple sclerosis. Sequencing was carried out using blood. The CDR3 nucleotides are TGTGCCAGCAGTGACCCTACAAAGGGGGCTTCGGGTGAAAAACTGTTTTTT. Amino acids: CASSDPTKGASGEKLFF.